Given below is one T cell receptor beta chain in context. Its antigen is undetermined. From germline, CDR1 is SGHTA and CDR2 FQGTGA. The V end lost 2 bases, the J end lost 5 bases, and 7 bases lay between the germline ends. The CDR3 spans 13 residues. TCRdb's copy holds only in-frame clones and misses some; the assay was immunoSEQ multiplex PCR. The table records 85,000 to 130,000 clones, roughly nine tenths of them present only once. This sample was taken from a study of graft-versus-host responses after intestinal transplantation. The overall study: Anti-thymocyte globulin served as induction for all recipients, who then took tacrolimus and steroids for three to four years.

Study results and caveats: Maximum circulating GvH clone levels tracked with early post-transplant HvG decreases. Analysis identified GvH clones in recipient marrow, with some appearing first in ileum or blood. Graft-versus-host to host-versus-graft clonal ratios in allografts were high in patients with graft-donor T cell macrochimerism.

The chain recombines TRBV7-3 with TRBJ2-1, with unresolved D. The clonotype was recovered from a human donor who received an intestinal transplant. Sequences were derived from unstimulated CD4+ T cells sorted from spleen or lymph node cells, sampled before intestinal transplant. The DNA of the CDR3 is TGTGCCAGCAGCTTAGGTCTCAACAATGAGCAGTTCTTC. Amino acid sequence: CASSLGLNNEQFF.